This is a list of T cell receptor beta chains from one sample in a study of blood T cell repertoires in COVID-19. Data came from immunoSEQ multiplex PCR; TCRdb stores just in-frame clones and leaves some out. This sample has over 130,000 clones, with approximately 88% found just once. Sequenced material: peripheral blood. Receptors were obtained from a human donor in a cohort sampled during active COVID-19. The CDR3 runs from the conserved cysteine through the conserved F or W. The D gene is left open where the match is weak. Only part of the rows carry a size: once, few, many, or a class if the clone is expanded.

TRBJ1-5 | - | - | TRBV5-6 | CASSLSKDIYQPQHF | TGTGCCAGCAGCTTAAGTAAGGACATTTATCAGCCCCAGCATTTT
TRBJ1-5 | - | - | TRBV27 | CATSSQGRSPNQPQHF | TGTGCCACCTCCTCGCAGGGGCGTAGCCCGAATCAGCCCCAGCATTTT
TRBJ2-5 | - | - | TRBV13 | CASSQQETQYF | TGTGCCAGCAGCCAACAAGAGACCCAGTACTTC
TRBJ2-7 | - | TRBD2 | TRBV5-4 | CASSLGIGTTNEQYF | TGTGCCAGCAGCTTGGGCATCGGGACTACTAACGAGCAGTACTTC
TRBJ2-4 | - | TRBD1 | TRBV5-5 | CASSLYGDRNIQYF | TGTGCCAGCAGCTTGTATGGGGACAGAAACATTCAGTACTTC
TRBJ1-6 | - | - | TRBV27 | CASSAGGRNSPLHF | TGTGCCAGCAGCGCCGGGGGGCGCAATTCACCCCTCCACTTT
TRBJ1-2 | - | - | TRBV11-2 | CASSLEAGAPANYGYTF | TGTGCCAGCAGCTTAGAGGCAGGGGCCCCCGCTAACTATGGCTACACCTTC
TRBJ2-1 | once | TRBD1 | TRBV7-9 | CASSSGTGAYNEQFF | TGTGCCAGCAGCTCCGGAACAGGGGCCTACAATGAGCAGTTCTTC
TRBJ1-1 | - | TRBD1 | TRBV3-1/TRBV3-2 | CASSRGQGTEAFF | TGTGCCAGCAGCCGAGGACAGGGCACTGAAGCTTTCTTT
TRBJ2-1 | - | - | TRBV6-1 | CASSETGQTWYAEQFF | TGTGCCAGCAGTGAAACTGGACAGACCTGGTACGCTGAGCAGTTCTTC
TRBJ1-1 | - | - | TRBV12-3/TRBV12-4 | CASSFSEVGEAFF | TGTGCCAGCAGTTTCTCGGAGGTTGGTGAAGCTTTCTTT
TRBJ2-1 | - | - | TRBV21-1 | CASSTGQLRIVHEQFF | TGTGCCAGCAGCACCGGACAGCTACGGATAGTGCATGAGCAGTTCTTC
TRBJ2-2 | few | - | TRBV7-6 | CASSLSSRERGELFF | TGTGCCAGCAGCTTAAGTTCCCGGGAGCGCGGGGAGCTGTTTTTT
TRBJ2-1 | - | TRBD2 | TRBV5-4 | CASSFPNGISGGLQFF | TGTGCCAGCAGCTTTCCTAACGGGATTAGCGGGGGGCTTCAGTTCTTC
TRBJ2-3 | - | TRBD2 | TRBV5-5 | CASSFSGGAPDTQYF | TGTGCCAGCAGCTTTAGCGGGGGGGCCCCAGATACGCAGTATTTT
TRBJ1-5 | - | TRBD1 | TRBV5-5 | CASSVTGFSNQPQHF | TGTGCCAGCAGCGTGACAGGGTTCAGCAATCAGCCCCAGCATTTT
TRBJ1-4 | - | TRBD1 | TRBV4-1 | CASSHRQGAQEKLFF | TGCGCCAGCAGCCATCGACAGGGGGCGCAGGAAAAACTGTTTTTT
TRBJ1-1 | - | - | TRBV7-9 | CASSIKQGGAEAFF | TGTGCCAGCAGCATCAAACAGGGAGGGGCCGAAGCTTTCTTT
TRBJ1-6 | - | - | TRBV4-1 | CASSQEEGNSPLHF | TGCGCCAGCAGCCAGGAGGAAGGGAATTCACCCCTCCACTTT
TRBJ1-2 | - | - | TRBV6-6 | CASSTPRQSYGYTF | TGTGCCAGCAGTACCCCGAGACAGTCCTATGGCTACACCTTC
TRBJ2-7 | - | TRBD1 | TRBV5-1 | CASSSSGTGGYEQYF | TGCGCCAGCAGCTCCTCCGGGACAGGGGGCTACGAGCAGTACTTC
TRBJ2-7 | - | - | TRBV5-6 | CASSSYYEQYF | TGTGCCAGCAGCTCGTACTACGAGCAGTACTTC
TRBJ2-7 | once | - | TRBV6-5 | CASRHTKPGQYF | TGTGCCAGCAGGCACACCAAGCCGGGGCAGTACTTC
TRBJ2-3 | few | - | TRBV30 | CAWSKWAGLDTQYF | TGTGCCTGGAGCAAGTGGGCAGGGCTAGATACGCAGTATTTT
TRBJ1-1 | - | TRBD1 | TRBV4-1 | CASSYGQGEDTEAFF | TGCGCCAGCAGTTACGGACAGGGGGAGGACACTGAAGCTTTCTTT
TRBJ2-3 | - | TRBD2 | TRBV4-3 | CASSQLSLAGGTDTQYF | TGCGCCAGCAGCCAACTCTCACTAGCGGGGGGCACAGATACGCAGTATTTT
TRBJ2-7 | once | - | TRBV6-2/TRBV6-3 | CASSTGSSYEQYF | TGTGCCAGCAGTACGGGAAGCTCCTACGAGCAGTACTTC
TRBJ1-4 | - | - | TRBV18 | CASSPGQGRATNEKLFF | TGTGCCAGCTCACCAGGGCAGGGGAGAGCAACTAATGAAAAACTGTTTTTT
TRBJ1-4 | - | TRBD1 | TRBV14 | CASSQRGLGVEKLFF | TGTGCCAGCAGCCAAAGGGGGCTAGGGGTCGAAAAACTGTTTTTT
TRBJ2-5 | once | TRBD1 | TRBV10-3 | CAISQGDLLQETQYF | TGTGCCATCAGCCAGGGGGATCTCCTACAAGAGACCCAGTACTTC
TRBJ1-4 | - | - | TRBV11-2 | CASSLSGGVLNEKLFF | TGTGCCAGCAGCTTATCGGGCGGGGTCCTGAATGAAAAACTGTTTTTT
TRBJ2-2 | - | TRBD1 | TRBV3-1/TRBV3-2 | CASRHFLRTGAGELFF | TGTGCCAGCAGACACTTTTTAAGGACAGGGGCCGGGGAGCTGTTTTTT
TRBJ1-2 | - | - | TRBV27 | CASKRTGNYGYTF | TGTGCCAGCAAGAGAACAGGCAACTATGGCTACACCTTC
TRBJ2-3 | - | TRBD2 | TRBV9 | CASSPRSSGGLYATDTQYF | TGTGCCAGCAGCCCACGCTCTAGCGGGGGGCTCTACGCCACAGATACGCAGTATTTT
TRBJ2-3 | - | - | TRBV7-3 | CASSLHGQRTDTQYF | TGTGCCAGCAGCTTACATGGACAGCGCACAGATACGCAGTATTTT
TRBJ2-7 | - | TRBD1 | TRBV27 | CASSLWSVQGIPYEQYF | TGTGCCAGCAGTTTATGGTCCGTACAGGGGATTCCCTACGAGCAGTACTTC
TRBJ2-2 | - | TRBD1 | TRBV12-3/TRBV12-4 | CASQTGNTGELFF | TGTGCCAGCCAGACAGGGAATACCGGGGAGCTGTTTTTT
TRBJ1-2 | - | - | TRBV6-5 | CASSRLGQQGYGYTF | TGTGCCAGCAGTCGCCTGGGACAACAGGGCTATGGCTACACCTTC
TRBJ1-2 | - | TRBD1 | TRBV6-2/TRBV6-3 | CASSAQGQNYGYTF | TGTGCCAGCAGTGCGCAGGGACAGAACTATGGCTACACCTTC
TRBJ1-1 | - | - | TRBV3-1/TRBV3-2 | CASSRPGIGEAFF | TGTGCCAGCAGCCGCCCAGGGATAGGTGAAGCTTTCTTT
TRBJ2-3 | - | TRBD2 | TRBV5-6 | CASSRLAGGSTDTQYF | TGTGCCAGCAGTAGACTAGCGGGGGGTAGCACAGATACGCAGTATTTT